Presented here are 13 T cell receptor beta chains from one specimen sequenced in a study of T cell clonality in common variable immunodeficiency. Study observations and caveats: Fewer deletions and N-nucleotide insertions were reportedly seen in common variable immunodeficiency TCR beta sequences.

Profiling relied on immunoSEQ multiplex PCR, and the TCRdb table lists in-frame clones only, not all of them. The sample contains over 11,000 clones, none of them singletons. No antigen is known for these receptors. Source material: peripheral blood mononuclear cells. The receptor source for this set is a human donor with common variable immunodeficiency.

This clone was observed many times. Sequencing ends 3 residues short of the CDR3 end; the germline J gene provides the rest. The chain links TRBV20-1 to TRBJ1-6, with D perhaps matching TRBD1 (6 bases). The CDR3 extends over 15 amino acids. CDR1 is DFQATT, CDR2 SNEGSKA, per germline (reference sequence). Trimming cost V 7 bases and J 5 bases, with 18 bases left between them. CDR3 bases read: TGCAGTGTCCCACTCGCCAGGGGCCATAATTCACCC. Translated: CSVPLARGHNSP. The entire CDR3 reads CSVPLARGHNSPLHF.

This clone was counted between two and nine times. The CDR3 loop reads CASSDPGTLDEQYF. Partial CDR3 DNA: TGTGCCAGCAGTGATCCCGGGACACTGGACGAG. The chain joins TRBV7-8 to TRBJ2-7; TRBD1 is a possible D gene (6 bases). The DNA ends 3 residues before the CDR3 does, and the rest of the CDR3 is filled in from the germline J gene. The CDR3 is made up of 14 amino acids. Deletions cut 6 bases from V and 5 bases from J, with 17 bases between. CDR1 SGHVS and CDR2 FQNEAQ come from the germline V gene.

The CDR3 loop reads CASSLEAGPYNEQFF. Incomplete CDR3 DNA: TGTGCCAGCAGCTTGGAGGCAGGCCCCTACAATGAG. V and J are TRBV7-2 and TRBJ2-1, with D possibly TRBD2 on 5 matching bases. Read sequence stops 3 residues before the CDR3 end, and the germline J gene provides the missing end. Trimming removed 3 bases from V and 2 bases from J, with 11 bases in between. CDR1 SGHTA and CDR2 FQGNSA come from the germline V gene. The CDR3 has 15 amino acids.

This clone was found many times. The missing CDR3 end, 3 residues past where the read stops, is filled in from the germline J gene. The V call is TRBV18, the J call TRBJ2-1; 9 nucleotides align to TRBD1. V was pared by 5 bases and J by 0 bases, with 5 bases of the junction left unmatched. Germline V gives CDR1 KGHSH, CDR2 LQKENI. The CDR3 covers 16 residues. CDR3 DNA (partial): TGTGCCAGCTCAACTGGACAGGGGAGCTCCTACAATGAG. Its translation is CASSTGQGSSYNE. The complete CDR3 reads CASSTGQGSSYNEQFF.

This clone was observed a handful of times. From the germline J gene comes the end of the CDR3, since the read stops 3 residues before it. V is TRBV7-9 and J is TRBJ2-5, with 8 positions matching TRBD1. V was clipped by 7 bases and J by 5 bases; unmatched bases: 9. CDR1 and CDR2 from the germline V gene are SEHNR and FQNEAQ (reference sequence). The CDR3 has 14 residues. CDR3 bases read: TGTGCCAGCACCCACGGACAGGGCGAGGAGACC. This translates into CASTHGQGEET. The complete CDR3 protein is CASTHGQGEETQYF.

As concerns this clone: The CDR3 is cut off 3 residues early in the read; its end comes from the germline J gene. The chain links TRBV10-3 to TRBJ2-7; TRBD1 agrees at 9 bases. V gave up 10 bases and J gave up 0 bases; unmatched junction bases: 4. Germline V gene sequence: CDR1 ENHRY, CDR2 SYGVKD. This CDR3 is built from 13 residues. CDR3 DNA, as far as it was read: TGTGCCACAGGGACAGGGCCCTCCTACGAG. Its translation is CATGTGPSYE. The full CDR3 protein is CATGTGPSYEQYF.

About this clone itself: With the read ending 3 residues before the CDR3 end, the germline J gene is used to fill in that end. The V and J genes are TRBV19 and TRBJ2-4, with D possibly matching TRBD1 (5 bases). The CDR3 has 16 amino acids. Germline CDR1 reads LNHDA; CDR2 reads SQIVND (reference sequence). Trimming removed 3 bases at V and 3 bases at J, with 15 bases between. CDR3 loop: CASSIREDWGKNIQYF. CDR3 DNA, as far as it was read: TGTGCCAGTAGTATCAGGGAAGACTGGGGCAAAAACATT.

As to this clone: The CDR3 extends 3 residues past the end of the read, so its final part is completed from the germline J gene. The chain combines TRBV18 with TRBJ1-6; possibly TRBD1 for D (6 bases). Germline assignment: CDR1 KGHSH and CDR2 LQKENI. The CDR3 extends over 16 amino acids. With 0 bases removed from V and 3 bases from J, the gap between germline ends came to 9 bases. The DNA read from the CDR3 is TGTGCCAGCTCACCACCGGGACACAGCTATAATTCACCC. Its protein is CASSPPGHSYNSP. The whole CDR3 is CASSPPGHSYNSPLHF. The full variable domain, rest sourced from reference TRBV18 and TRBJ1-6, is NAGVMQNPRHLVRRRGQEARLRCSPMKGHSHVYWYRQLPEEGLKFMVYLQKENIIDESGMPKERFSAEFPKEGPSILRIQQVVRGDSAAYFCASSPPGHSYNSPLHFGNGTRLTVT.

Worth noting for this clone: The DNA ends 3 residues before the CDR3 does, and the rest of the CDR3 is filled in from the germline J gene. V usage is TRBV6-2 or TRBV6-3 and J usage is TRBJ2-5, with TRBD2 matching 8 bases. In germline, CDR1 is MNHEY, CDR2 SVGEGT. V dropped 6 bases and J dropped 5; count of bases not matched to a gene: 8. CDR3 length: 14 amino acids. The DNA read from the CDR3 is TGTGCCAGCAGGCCAACTAGCGGTAGGGAGACC. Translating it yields CASRPTSGRET. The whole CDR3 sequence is CASRPTSGRETQYF.

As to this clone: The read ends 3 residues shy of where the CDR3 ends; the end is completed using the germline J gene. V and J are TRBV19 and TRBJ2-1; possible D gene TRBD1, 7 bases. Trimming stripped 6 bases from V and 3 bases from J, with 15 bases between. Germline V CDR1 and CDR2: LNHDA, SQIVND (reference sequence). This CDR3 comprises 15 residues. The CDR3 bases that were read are TGTGCCAGTAGGAAATTCCAGGGGGGCTACAATGAG. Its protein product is CASRKFQGGYNE. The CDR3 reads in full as CASRKFQGGYNEQFF.

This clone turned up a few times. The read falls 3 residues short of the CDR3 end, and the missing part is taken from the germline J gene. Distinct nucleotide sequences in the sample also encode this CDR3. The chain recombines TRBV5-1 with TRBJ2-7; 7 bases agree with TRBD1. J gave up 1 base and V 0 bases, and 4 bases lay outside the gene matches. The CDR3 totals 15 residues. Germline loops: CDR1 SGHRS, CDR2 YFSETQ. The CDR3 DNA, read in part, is TGCGCCAGCAGCTTGGGCGACAGGGCGTCCTACGAG. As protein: CASSLGDRASYE. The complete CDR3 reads CASSLGDRASYEQYF.

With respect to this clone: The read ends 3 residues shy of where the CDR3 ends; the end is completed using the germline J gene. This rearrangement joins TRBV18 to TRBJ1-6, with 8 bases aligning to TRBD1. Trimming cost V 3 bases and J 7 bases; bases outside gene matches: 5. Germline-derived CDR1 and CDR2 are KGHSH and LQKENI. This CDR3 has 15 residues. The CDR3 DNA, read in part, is TGTGCCAGCTCACCTGCCGGGACAGGAAATTCACCC. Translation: CASSPAGTGNSP. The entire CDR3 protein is CASSPAGTGNSPLHF.

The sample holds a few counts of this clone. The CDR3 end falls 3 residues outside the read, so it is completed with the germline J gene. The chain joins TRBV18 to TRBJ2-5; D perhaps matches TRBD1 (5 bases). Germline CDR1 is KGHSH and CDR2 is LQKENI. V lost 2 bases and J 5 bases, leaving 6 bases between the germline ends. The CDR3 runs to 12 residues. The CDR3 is CASSPSGETQYF. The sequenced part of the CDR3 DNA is TGTGCCAGCTCACCATCAGGGGAGACC. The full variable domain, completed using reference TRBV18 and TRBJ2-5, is NAGVMQNPRHLVRRRGQEARLRCSPMKGHSHVYWYRQLPEEGLKFMVYLQKENIIDESGMPKERFSAEFPKEGPSILRIQQVVRGDSAAYFCASSPSGETQYFGPGTRLLVL.